Included here is one T cell receptor beta chain sequence, with context. Its recognized antigen is unknown. The junction differs from germline at one of its ends, possibly a read error. Its CDR3 holds 9 amino acids, cysteine through phenylalanine. Of the read, only the CDR3 DNA is kept; its 27 bases are in frame from base 1. Sequences DFQATT (CDR1) and SNEGSKA (CDR2) are obtained from the germline V gene (reference sequence). This entry comes from a study of shared clonotypes between healthy human individuals (TCRdb year 2020). Notes on the research overall: The cohort included a few men and a couple of women between 18 and 49 years of age. For each donor, CD4 naive and CD4 memory were each run on three plates, CD8 naive on two plates, and CD8 memory on one plate. Different laboratories and diverse techniques were used to prepare libraries and sequence TCR repertoires, to increase sequencing depth and limit assay-specific biases. To estimate repertoire size and how much clonotypes are shared between individuals, the study performed deep sequencing of blood TCR repertoires from about 5 healthy adults. Between about 0.8 and 9.5 billion PBMCs per donor were obtained by leukapheresis. Study-wide findings and limitations: Because the study included only a small number of donors, the genetic and exposure-history diversity represented was limited. Compared with non-shared clonotypes, clonotypes shared by all four sorted-subset donors had higher generation probabilities. Estimated clonotype richness was generally larger for naive than for memory subsets. Sampling was restricted to blood, and TCR repertoires in tissue are likely to differ from TCR repertoires in blood. Incomplete sequencing was indicated by rarefaction of sorted-subset datasets, despite the large sequencing depth. Across a handful of donors, around 5.4% of naive CD4, roughly 3.3% of naive CD8, approximately 2.5% of memory CD4, and under 0.45% of memory CD8 clonotypes were shared. Pairwise subsampling indicated that sequencing depth was expected to affect the degree of clonotype sharing among donors.

Using the deep immunoSEQ assay, TCR CDR3 regions were amplified from genomic DNA by multiplex PCR. Extracted genomic DNA from each cell subset was distributed evenly across all wells of several immunoSEQ 96-well plates, and each plate was treated as a replicate. For sorted subsets, each replicate PCR was loaded with about 0.2 ug genomic DNA, equivalent to approximately 27,000 T cell genomes. The purified libraries were quantified using a Qubit 3.0 fluorometer, sized with a Bioanalyzer 2100, and then quantified again using the KAPA Library Quantification kit. A separate single-read 150-cycle Illumina NextSeq 550 flow cell was used to sequence each immunoSEQ 96-well plate. In the original analysis: Because only junctional sequences without quality scores were contained in the immunoSEQ output, filtering matching that applied to full-length reads could not be performed. To assign V/J genes and CDR3, sequences were annotated against IMGT germline references using PyIR, a Python wrapper for IgBLAST v1.9. Reads with weak V/J assignments (E-value above 1e-6), missing CDR3, stop codons, out-of-frame junctions, or ambiguous translated residues were removed. A V3J clonotype was defined by an identical inferred V gene, J gene, and CDR3 amino acid sequence. To compute the percentage overlap between repertoires, the number of shared unique clonotypes was divided by the size of the smaller repertoire. Three approaches were used to assess repertoire richness: RTK rarefaction, the Chao1 estimator, and Recon v2.1 estimates of unobserved clonotypes. For all TCRbeta clonotypes obtained by the gDNA method from a handful of donors, generation probabilities were computed with OLGA. The clones in this table, taken by TCRdb from immuneACCESS, are in-frame only. Not every clone is retained; where verified, under half of the shortfall comes from an unresolved V gene, and the cause of the rest is unknown. That table gives V, J and clone size, and the DNA gave D and trimming. A total of roughly 1,000,000 clones appear in this sample, approximately 80% of them only once. The biggest ten clones account for 0.61% of the sample.

Donors were healthy HIV-negative adults with no recently reported acute infections or vaccinations. All donors were Caucasian adults living in Nashville, Tennessee, USA. CD4+ T cells were enriched by magnetic negative selection, after which naive cells were positively selected on CD45RA and the negative fraction was taken as the memory subset. Blood was collected by leukapheresis, and PBMCs were isolated by Ficoll-Histopaque density gradient centrifugation and then cryopreserved in liquid nitrogen vapor phase. Analytical flow cytometry was used to check the purity and quantity of every magnetically sorted T cell population. From each sorted fraction, genomic DNA was isolated and quantified by UV absorbance on a Nanodrop 2000c.

The V and J genes are TRBV20-1 and TRBJ1-2, with 8 bases in between that match TRBD1. The sequenced material came from memory CD4+ T cells from PBMCs. This specimen's cell subset or site label, per the study, means: CD45RA-negative fraction. The receptor was isolated from a young man in good health. Some clones in this sample may be carry-over from other donors' samples. Here the CDR3 is given as CSVYRGFLF. In nucleotides, the sequence is TGCAGTGTTTACAGGGGGTTTCTCTTC.